Each of the 29 T cell receptor beta chains below was sequenced from the same sample in a study of lymphopenia after photon versus proton radiotherapy. Sequencing was performed with immunoSEQ multiplex PCR; in TCRdb, only in-frame clones are kept and a portion is missing. The table lists under 30,000 clones, over 65% of them singletons. The sequencing used peripheral blood, collected from a patient treated with photon-based radiotherapy. Receptor source: a man in his forties with gastric cancer.

The chain joins TRBV19 to TRBJ1-3; D not resolved. The germline V and J ends were trimmed by 3 bases and 0 bases, with 9 bases remaining between them. There are 15 residues in the CDR3. Germline loops: CDR1 LNHDA, CDR2 SQIVND (reference sequence). The CDR3 loop reads CASSIPRHSGNTIYF. The CDR3 DNA follows: TGTGCCAGTAGTATTCCCCGCCACTCTGGAAACACCATATATTTT. Full variable domain (outside the CDR3, taken from reference TRBV19 and TRBJ1-3): DGGITQSPKYLFRKEGQNVTLSCEQNLNHDAMYWYRQDPGQGLRLIYYSQIVNDFQKGDIAEGYSVSREKKESFPLTVTSAQKNPTAFYLCASSIPRHSGNTIYFGEGSWLTVV.

The chain is built from TRBV18 and TRBJ1-6; 7 positions match TRBD1. The CDR3 sequence is 16 residues long. Germline CDR1 KGHSH, CDR2 LQKENI. The ends lost 4 bases at V and 7 bases at J; junction bases unmatched: 10. This CDR3 reads CASSLTGQGENSPLHF. In nucleotides, the CDR3 is TGTGCCAGCTCACTCACGGGGCAGGGGGAAAATTCACCCCTCCACTTT.

V usage is TRBV11-2 and J usage is TRBJ1-5; perhaps TRBD1 as D (5 bases). This CDR3 is 16 amino acids long. V was pared by 1 base and J by 7 bases, with 17 bases between. The germline gives CDR1 SGHAT, CDR2 FQNNGV. The CDR3 DNA follows: TGTGCCAGCAGCTTAGTAGGCGGGGGGTCGTGGCAGCCCCAGCATTTT. It yields the protein CASSLVGGGSWQPQHF. The whole variable domain, remainder taken from reference TRBV11-2 and TRBJ1-5, is EAGVAQSPRYKIIEKRQSVAFWCNPISGHATLYWYQQILGQGPKLLIQFQNNGVVDDSQLPKDRFSAERLKGVDSTLKIQPAKLEDSAVYLCASSLVGGGSWQPQHFGDGTRLSIL.

The rearrangement links TRBV30 to TRBJ2-3; D could derive from TRBD1 or TRBD2 (6 bases each). The ends were cut back, 0 bases at V and 7 bases at J, with 14 bases in the middle. There are 14 residues in the CDR3. CDR1 GTSNPN and CDR2 SVGIG come from the germline V gene (reference sequence). CDR3 sequence (DNA): TGTGCCTGGAGTGTACAGGGCGGGGCTAATACGCAGTATTTT. Protein: CAWSVQGGANTQYF.

The chain is built from TRBV4-3 and TRBJ1-1; 7 nucleotides line up with TRBD1. The germline V gene encodes CDR1 LGHNA and CDR2 YSLEER. V lost 0 bases and J lost 11; bases outside the gene matches: 9. The CDR3 loop spans 14 amino acids. The CDR3 spells CASSQDTGAWVAFF. CDR3 in DNA: TGCGCCAGCAGCCAAGATACAGGGGCGTGGGTTGCTTTCTTT.

This rearrangement joins TRBV10-3 to TRBJ2-7, with TRBD1 identical over 7 bases. CDR3 length: 18 residues. The J segment lost 0 bases and the V segment lost 6 bases, leaving 17 bases of the junction unmatched. Germline assignment: CDR1 ENHRY and CDR2 SYGVKD. CDR3: CAISAYSVVTGISYEQYF. The CDR3 DNA reads TGTGCCATCAGCGCCTACTCCGTTGTGACAGGGATCTCCTACGAGCAGTACTTC.

The chain links TRBV27 to TRBJ1-1; TRBD1 aligns across 7 bases. The CDR3 length is 12 residues. V gave up 5 bases and J gave up 4 bases; unmatched junction bases: 1. Looked up from germline, CDR1 is MNHEY and CDR2 is SMNVEV (reference sequence). The CDR3 here is CASSPGGTEAFF. CDR3 DNA sequence: TGTGCCAGCAGTCCAGGGGGCACTGAAGCTTTCTTT.

V is TRBV2 and J is TRBJ2-7; 7 bases fit TRBD1. This CDR3 comprises 16 residues. CDR1 is SNHLY and CDR2 is FYNNEI in the germline V gene. Unmatched junction bases numbered 11, after V lost 6 bases and J lost 0 bases. In DNA form, the CDR3 reads TGTGCCAGCAGAGCCCCAGGGGCAGGGGGCTCCTACGAGCAGTACTTC. It codes for CASRAPGAGGSYEQYF.

This chain uses TRBV4-1 with TRBJ1-1; TRBD1 agrees at 7 bases. J was trimmed by 0 bases and V by 3 bases; bases with no gene match: 13. Germline lookup yields CDR1 MGHRA and CDR2 YSYEKL. This CDR3 has 18 residues. The CDR3 nucleotides read TGCGCCAGCAGCCAGAGCCTGACAGGGCCGAACTTGAACACTGAAGCTTTCTTT. This encodes CASSQSLTGPNLNTEAFF.

This chain uses TRBV4-1 with TRBJ2-3, with 11 bases aligning to TRBD2. The CDR3 extends over 16 amino acids. Germline loops: CDR1 MGHRA, CDR2 YSYEKL. The junction had 5 bases not matched to a gene; V was cut back by 1 base and J by 5 bases. This CDR3 reads CASSQVLAGVRDTQYF. CDR3 in DNA: TGCGCCAGCAGCCAAGTACTAGCGGGGGTACGAGATACGCAGTATTTT.

DNA of the CDR3: TGCGCCAGCAGCCAATTAACCACCACAGATACGCAGTATTTT. Protein product: CASSQLTTTDTQYF. The chain links TRBV4-1 to TRBJ2-3; D is unclear. Germline values: CDR1 MGHRA, CDR2 YSYEKL. V lost 2 bases and J lost 2, with 8 bases in between. This CDR3 spans 14 amino acids.

The J gene is TRBJ2-1, the V gene TRBV6-4; 9 bases map to TRBD2. The CDR3 spans 18 residues. V lost 2 bases, J lost 4 bases, and 12 bases stayed unmatched. Germline CDR1 reads MRHNA; CDR2 reads SNTAGT. The CDR3 bases are TGTGCCAGCAGTGACGGGGCTAGCGGGGATCCTAATTACAATGAGCAGTTCTTC. This encodes CASSDGASGDPNYNEQFF.

The gene calls are TRBV2 and TRBJ2-2, with D possibly being TRBD1 (5 bases). The V end lost 3 bases, the J end lost 0 bases, and 14 bases lay between the germline ends. Germline V lookup: CDR1 SNHLY, CDR2 FYNNEI. CDR3 length equals 17 residues. The CDR3 region has the DNA TGTGCCAGCAGTGAGTTCAGGGTCGCCGCGAACACCGGGGAGCTGTTTTTT. Translating it yields CASSEFRVAANTGELFF. Combining the CDR3 with reference TRBV2 and TRBJ2-2 gives the whole variable domain EPEVTQTPSHQVTQMGQEVILRCVPISNHLYFYWYRQILGQKVEFLVSFYNNEISEKSEIFDDQFSVERPDGSNFTLKIRSTKLEDSAMYFCASSEFRVAANTGELFFGEGSRLTVL.

This clone showed up just a few times. Additional DNA sequences in this sample encode the identical CDR3. The genes are TRBV5-6 and TRBJ1-6; TRBD1 matches 10 bases. The V gene's germline CDR1 is SGHDT and CDR2 YYEEEE. This CDR3 has 15 residues. Losses at the gene ends were 3 bases for V and 7 bases for J; bases not matched to a gene: 4. The CDR3 spells CASSSGQGENSPLHF. The CDR3 region has the DNA TGTGCCAGCAGCTCAGGACAGGGGGAAAATTCACCCCTCCACTTT. Full variable domain (rest looked up from reference TRBV5-6 and TRBJ1-6): DAGVTQSPTHLIKTRGQQVTLRCSPKSGHDTVSWYQQALGQGPQFIFQYYEEEERQRGNFPDRFSGHQFPNYSSELNVNALLLGDSALYLCASSSGQGENSPLHFGNGTRLTVT.

The V and J genes are TRBV11-3 and TRBJ2-7, with D tentatively TRBD2 (7 bases). V shed 1 base and J shed 5 bases, with 18 bases lying between them. The germline V gene encodes CDR1 SGHNT and CDR2 YENEEA. The CDR3 runs 16 residues. CDR3 region: CASSLVSAGASDEQYF. DNA of the CDR3: TGTGCCAGCAGCTTAGTTTCGGCGGGGGCCTCTGACGAGCAGTACTTC.

The chain employs TRBV19 and TRBJ1-1; D remains ambiguous. The CDR3 sequence is 13 residues long. V lost 5 bases to trimming and J lost 0 bases, with 7 bases between them. From germline, CDR1 is LNHDA and CDR2 SQIVND (reference sequence). CDR3 DNA: TGTGCCAGTAGTGATAGTATGAACACTGAAGCTTTCTTT. It translates to CASSDSMNTEAFF.

The chain couples TRBV5-4 to TRBJ2-6; 7 nucleotides agree with TRBD1. Germline assignment: CDR1 SGHNT and CDR2 YYREEE (reference sequence). The CDR3 is 18 amino acids. V lost 3 bases to trimming and J lost 0 bases; unmatched junction nucleotides: 9. The CDR3 nucleotides read TGTGCCAGCAGCTCCAGACAGGGCCGAAGCTCTGGGGCCAACGTCCTGACTTTC. It codes for CASSSRQGRSSGANVLTF.

This sequence joins TRBV5-1 and TRBJ1-1; TRBD1 might be the D (5 bases). In germline, CDR1 is SGHRS, CDR2 YFSETQ. This CDR3 contains 14 residues. V dropped 3 bases and J dropped 1 base, with 10 bases sitting between them. This CDR3 reads CASSYGGENTEAFF. The CDR3 nucleotides read TGCGCCAGCAGCTACGGGGGAGAGAACACTGAAGCTTTCTTT.

The chain couples TRBV15 to TRBJ2-7; D gene uncertain. The V gene lost 0 bases and the J gene lost 0 bases, with 9 bases spanning the gap. There are 15 residues in the CDR3. CDR1 is LNHNV, CDR2 YYDKDF, per germline (reference sequence). The DNA of the CDR3 is TGTGCCACCAGCAGAGATTGGGCGAGCTCCTACGAGCAGTACTTC. Its protein is CATSRDWASSYEQYF.

The rearrangement uses TRBV19 and TRBJ1-2; D not certain. The CDR3 contains 12 residues. Trimming left V 8 bases short and J 2 bases short, with 9 bases between. Germline CDR1 reads LNHDA; CDR2 reads SQIVND (reference sequence). The DNA for the CDR3 is TGTGCCAGTGTTAACAAGAACTATGGCTACACCTTC. Residues: CASVNKNYGYTF. The full variable domain, completed using reference TRBV19 and TRBJ1-2, is DGGITQSPKYLFRKEGQNVTLSCEQNLNHDAMYWYRQDPGQGLRLIYYSQIVNDFQKGDIAEGYSVSREKKESFPLTVTSAQKNPTAFYLCASVNKNYGYTFGSGTRLTVV.

V usage is TRBV19 and J usage is TRBJ2-3; 9 bases agree with TRBD2. From germline, CDR1 is LNHDA and CDR2 SQIVND (reference sequence). V gave up 5 bases and J gave up 5 bases; unmatched junction bases: 14. The CDR3 contains 17 residues. CDR3 in DNA: TGTGCCAGTAGTCAGGTAGCGGGGGTTCCCACGGGAGATACGCAGTATTTT. Protein sequence: CASSQVAGVPTGDTQYF. Based on the CDR3 plus reference TRBV19 and TRBJ2-3, the full variable domain is DGGITQSPKYLFRKEGQNVTLSCEQNLNHDAMYWYRQDPGQGLRLIYYSQIVNDFQKGDIAEGYSVSREKKESFPLTVTSAQKNPTAFYLCASSQVAGVPTGDTQYFGPGTRLTVL.

J is TRBJ2-1 and V is TRBV14; 9 positions match TRBD1. V trimming: 6 bases; J trimming: 8 bases; junction bases outside the gene matches: 11. The germline V gene has CDR1 SGHDN and CDR2 FVKESK. The CDR3 consists of 15 residues. Here the CDR3 DNA reads TGTGCCAGCAGTCCCGGGACAGGGAGGGCGGATGAGCAGTTCTTC. This encodes CASSPGTGRADEQFF.

The chain recombines TRBV6-5 with TRBJ1-6, with D uncertain. This CDR3 contains 13 residues. Trimming removed 8 bases from V and 0 bases from J, with 5 bases in between. Germline-derived CDR1 and CDR2 are MNHEY and SVGAGI. This CDR3 reads CASGTSYNSPLHF. DNA of the CDR3: TGTGCCAGCGGTACCTCCTATAATTCACCCCTCCACTTT.

The rearrangement uses TRBV12-5 and TRBJ2-7; 7 nucleotides line up with TRBD1. Trimming cost V 6 bases and J 7 bases; bases outside gene matches: 6. The CDR3 sequence is 12 residues long. The germline CDR1 and CDR2 sequences are LGHNT and FRNRAP. CDR3: CASGHRGREQYF. DNA for the CDR3: TGTGCTAGTGGACACAGGGGAAGGGAGCAGTACTTC.

This clone was found a few times. The V and J genes are TRBV5-1 and TRBJ1-1; 9 nucleotides line up with TRBD1. Germline V gives CDR1 SGHRS, CDR2 YFSETQ. This CDR3 has 14 amino acids. With 4 bases clipped from V and 4 bases from J, the junction kept 5 bases outside the gene matches. The CDR3 spells CASSRQDRGTEAFF. As DNA, the CDR3 is TGCGCCAGCAGCAGGCAGGACAGGGGCACTGAAGCTTTCTTT.

The chain uses TRBV7-6 and TRBJ1-3; D unresolved. This CDR3 comprises 16 residues. V was clipped by 4 bases and J by 1 base, with 14 bases between them. The germline V gene encodes CDR1 SGHVS and CDR2 FNYEAQ. The CDR3 region has the DNA TGTGCCAGCAGCTCCTCGCATGCGGTTTCTGGAAACACCATATATTTT. Translated, it gives CASSSSHAVSGNTIYF.

The chain carries TRBV1 and TRBJ1-2. TRBV1 is noted as a pseudogene. There are 15 residues in the CDR3. CDR3 amino acids: CTSSQVRTEGCGYTF. The DNA for the CDR3 is TGCACCAGCAGCCAAGTTCGGACCGAGGGCTGTGGCTACACCTTC.

The V and J genes are TRBV25-1 and TRBJ1-1; D is perhaps TRBD1 (6 bases). The CDR3 covers 13 residues. CDR1 MGHDK and CDR2 SYGVNS come from the germline V gene. The V end lost 7 bases, the J end lost 5 bases, and 14 bases lay between the germline ends. Here the CDR3 reads CASTRGSGTEAFF. CDR3 sequence (DNA): TGTGCCAGCACTAGGGGGTCCGGGACTGAAGCTTTCTTT.

V is TRBV27 and J is TRBJ2-7; TRBD1 or TRBD2 may be the D gene (6 bases each). CDR1 and CDR2 from the germline V gene are MNHEY and SMNVEV (reference sequence). V lost 7 bases to trimming and J lost 4 bases, with 11 bases between them. This CDR3 region has 12 residues. The CDR3 here is CASTGGGYEQYF. The CDR3 bases are TGTGCCAGCACCGGAGGGGGGTACGAGCAGTACTTC.